This TCR beta chain was documented in a study of blood T cell repertoires in COVID-19. TCRdb's copy holds only in-frame clones and misses some; the assay was immunoSEQ multiplex PCR. In the table there are approximately 210,000 clones, 75% to 90% of which are singletons. This CDR3 is built from 15 residues. Germline loops: CDR1 LGHNA, CDR2 YSLEER. The germline V and J ends were trimmed by 2 bases and 0 bases, with 8 bases remaining between them. The receptor was derived from a man between 35 and 55 years old with acute or convalescent COVID-19. The genes are TRBV4-3 and TRBJ1-5; D is ambiguous. Sequenced: peripheral blood. The CDR3 region has the DNA TGCGCCAGCAGCCAAAGGCGGGGTAGCAATCAGCCCCAGCATTTT. This encodes CASSQRRGSNQPQHF.